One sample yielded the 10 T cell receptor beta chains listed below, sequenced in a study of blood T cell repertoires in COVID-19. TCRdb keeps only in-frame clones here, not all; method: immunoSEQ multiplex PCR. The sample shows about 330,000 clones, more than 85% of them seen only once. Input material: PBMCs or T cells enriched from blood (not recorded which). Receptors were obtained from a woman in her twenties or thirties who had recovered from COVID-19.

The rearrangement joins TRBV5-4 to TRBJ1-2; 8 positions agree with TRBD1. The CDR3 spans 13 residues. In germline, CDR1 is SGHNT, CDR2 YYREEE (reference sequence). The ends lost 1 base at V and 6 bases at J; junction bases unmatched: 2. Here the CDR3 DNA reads TGTGCCAGCAGCTTGACAGGGGGGGATGGCTACACCTTC. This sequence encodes CASSLTGGDGYTF.

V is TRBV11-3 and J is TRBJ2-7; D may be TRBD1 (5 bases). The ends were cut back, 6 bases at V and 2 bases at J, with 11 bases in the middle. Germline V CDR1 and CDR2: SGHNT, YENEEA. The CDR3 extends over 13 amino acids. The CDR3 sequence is CASSLQAAYEQYF. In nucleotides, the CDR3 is TGTGCCAGCAGTTTACAGGCCGCCTACGAGCAGTACTTC. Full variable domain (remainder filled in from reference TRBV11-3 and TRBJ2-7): EAGVVQSPRYKIIEKKQPVAFWCNPISGHNTLYWYLQNLGQGPELLIRYENEEAVDDSQLPKDRFSAERLKGVDSTLKIQPAELGDSAVYLCASSLQAAYEQYFGPGTRLTVT.

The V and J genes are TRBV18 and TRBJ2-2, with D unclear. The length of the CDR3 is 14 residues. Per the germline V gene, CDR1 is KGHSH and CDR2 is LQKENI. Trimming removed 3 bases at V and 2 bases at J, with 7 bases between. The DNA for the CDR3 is TGTGCCAGCTCACCGGCGGATAACACCGGGGAGCTGTTTTTT. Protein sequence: CASSPADNTGELFF.

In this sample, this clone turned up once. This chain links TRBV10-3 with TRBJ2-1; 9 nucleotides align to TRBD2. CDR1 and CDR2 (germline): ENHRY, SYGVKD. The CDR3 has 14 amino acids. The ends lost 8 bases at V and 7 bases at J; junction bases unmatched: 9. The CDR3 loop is CAIGGGAYRNEQFF. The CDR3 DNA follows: TGTGCCATCGGCGGGGGGGCCTATAGAAATGAGCAGTTCTTC.

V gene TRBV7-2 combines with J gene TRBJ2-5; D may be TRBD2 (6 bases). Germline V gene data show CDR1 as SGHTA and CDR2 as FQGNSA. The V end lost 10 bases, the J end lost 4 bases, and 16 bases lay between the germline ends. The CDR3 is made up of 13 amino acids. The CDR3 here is CATAGSAGETQYF. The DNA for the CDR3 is TGTGCCACTGCGGGGAGTGCGGGAGAGACCCAGTACTTC. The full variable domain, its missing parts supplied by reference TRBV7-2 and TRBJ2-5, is GAGVSQSPSNKVTEKGKDVELRCDPISGHTALYWYRQSLGQGLEFLIYFQGNSAPDKSGLPSDRFSAERTGGSVSTLTIQRTQQEDSAVYLCATAGSAGETQYFGPGTRLLVL.

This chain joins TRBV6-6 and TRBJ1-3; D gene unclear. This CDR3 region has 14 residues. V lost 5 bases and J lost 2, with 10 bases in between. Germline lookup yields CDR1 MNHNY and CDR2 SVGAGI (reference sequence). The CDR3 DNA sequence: TGTGCCAGCAGTGTGGGCGTGACTGGAAACACCATATATTTT. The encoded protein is CASSVGVTGNTIYF.

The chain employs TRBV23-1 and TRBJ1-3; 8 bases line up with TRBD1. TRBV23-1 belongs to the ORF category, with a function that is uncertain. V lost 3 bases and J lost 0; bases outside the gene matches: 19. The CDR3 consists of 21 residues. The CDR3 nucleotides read TGCGCCAGCAGTCAGGGCGGTCAGGACAGGGAATCTCGACGCTCTGGAAACACCATATATTTT. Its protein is CASSQGGQDRESRRSGNTIYF.

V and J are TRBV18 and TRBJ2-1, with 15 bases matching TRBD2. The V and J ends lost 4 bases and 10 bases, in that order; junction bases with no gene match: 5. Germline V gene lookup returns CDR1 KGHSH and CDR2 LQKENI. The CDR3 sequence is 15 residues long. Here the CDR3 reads CASSLPGLAGGEQFF. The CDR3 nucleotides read TGTGCCAGCTCACTACCGGGACTAGCGGGGGGAGAGCAGTTCTTC.

Here the CDR3 reads CASSSTLAGNNEQFF. The CDR3 DNA is TGTGCCAGCAGCTCTACCCTAGCGGGGAACAATGAGCAGTTCTTC. The V and J genes are TRBV5-4 and TRBJ2-1; 9 bases agree with TRBD2. V trimming: 3 bases; J trimming: 5 bases; junction bases outside the gene matches: 6. CDR3 size: 15 residues. The germline CDR1 and CDR2 sequences are SGHNT and YYREEE (reference sequence).

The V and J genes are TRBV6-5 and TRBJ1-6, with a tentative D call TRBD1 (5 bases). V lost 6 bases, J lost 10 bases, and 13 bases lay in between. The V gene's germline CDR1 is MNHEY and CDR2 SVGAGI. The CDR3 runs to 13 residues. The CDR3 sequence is CASRSAGLSPLHF. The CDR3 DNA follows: TGTGCCAGCAGGTCGGCAGGGCTCTCACCCCTCCACTTT.